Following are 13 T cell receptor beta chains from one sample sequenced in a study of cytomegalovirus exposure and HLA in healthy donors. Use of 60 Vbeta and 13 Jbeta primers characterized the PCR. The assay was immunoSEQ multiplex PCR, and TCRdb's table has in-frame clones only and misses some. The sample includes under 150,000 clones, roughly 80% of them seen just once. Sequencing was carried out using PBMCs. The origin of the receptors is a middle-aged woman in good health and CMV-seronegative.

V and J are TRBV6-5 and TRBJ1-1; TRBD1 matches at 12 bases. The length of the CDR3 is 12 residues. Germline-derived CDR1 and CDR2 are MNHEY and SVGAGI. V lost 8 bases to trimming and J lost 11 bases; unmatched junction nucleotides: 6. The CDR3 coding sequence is TGTGCCAGCGGGACAGGGGGCATTGGGGCTTTCTTT. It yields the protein CASGTGGIGAFF.

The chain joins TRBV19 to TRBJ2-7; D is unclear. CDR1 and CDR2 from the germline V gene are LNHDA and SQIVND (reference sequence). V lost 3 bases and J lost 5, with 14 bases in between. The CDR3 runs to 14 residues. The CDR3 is CASSIVLTYHEQYF. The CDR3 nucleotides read TGTGCCAGTAGTATCGTTTTGACATACCACGAGCAGTACTTC.

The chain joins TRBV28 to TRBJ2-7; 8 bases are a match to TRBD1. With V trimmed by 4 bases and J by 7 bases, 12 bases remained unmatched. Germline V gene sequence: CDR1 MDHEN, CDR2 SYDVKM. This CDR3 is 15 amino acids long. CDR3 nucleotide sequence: TGTGCCAGCAGTTCCAGGACAGGGACCGGGGGAGAGCAGTACTTC. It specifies CASSSRTGTGGEQYF.

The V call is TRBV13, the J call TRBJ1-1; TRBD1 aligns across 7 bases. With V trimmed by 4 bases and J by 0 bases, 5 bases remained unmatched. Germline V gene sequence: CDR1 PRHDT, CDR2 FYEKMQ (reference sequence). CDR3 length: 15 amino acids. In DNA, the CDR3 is TGTGCCAGCAGCTATCCGGGACAGATGAACACTGAAGCTTTCTTT. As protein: CASSYPGQMNTEAFF.

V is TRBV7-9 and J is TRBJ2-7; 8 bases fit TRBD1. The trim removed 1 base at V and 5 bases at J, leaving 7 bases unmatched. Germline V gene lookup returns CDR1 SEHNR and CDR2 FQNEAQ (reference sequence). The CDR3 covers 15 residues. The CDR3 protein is CASSLVPGGFHEQYF. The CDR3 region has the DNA TGTGCCAGCAGCTTAGTGCCAGGGGGCTTTCACGAGCAGTACTTC.

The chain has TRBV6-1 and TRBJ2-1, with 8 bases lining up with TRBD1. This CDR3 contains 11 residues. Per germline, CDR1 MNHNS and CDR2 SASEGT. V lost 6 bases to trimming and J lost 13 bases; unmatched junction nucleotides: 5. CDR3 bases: TGTGCCAGCAGCGGGGACAGGACACAGTTCTTC. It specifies CASSGDRTQFF.

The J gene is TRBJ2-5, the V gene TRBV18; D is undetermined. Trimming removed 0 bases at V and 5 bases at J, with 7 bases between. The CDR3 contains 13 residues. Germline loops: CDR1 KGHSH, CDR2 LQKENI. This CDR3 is CASSPPVRETQYF. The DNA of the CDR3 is TGTGCCAGCTCACCACCGGTTCGGGAGACCCAGTACTTC.

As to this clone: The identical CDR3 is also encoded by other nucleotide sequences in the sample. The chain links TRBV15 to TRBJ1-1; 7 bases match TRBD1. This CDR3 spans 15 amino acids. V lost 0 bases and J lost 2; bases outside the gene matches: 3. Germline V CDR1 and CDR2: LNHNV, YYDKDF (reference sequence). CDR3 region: CATSRDKGANTEAFF. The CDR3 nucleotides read TGTGCCACCAGCAGAGATAAGGGGGCAAACACTGAAGCTTTCTTT.

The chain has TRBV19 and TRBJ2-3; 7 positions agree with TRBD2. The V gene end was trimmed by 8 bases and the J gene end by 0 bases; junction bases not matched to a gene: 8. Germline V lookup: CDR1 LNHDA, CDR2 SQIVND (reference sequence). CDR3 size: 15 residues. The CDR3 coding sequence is TGTGCCAGTCAACCTTATAGCGGGAGCACAGATACGCAGTATTTT. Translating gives CASQPYSGSTDTQYF.

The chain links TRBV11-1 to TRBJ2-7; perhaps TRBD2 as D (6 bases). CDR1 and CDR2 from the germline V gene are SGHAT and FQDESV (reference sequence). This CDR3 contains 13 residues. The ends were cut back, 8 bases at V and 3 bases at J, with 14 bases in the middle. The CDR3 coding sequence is TGTGCCAGCTCTAGCGATTCGCGCTACGAGCAGTACTTC. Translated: CASSSDSRYEQYF.

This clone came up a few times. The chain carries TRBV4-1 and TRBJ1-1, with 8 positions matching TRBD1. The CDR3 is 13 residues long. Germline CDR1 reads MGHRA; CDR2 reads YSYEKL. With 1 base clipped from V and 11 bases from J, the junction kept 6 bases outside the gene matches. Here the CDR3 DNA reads TGCGCCAGCAGCCAAGGGACAGGGTTGGGCGCTTTCTTT. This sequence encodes CASSQGTGLGAFF.

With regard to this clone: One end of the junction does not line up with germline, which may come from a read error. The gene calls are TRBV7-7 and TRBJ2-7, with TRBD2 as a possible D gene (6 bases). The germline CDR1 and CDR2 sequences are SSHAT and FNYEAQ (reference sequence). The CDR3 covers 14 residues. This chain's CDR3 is CASSAGRNSYEQYF. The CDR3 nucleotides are TGTGCTAGCAGCGCGGGACGGAACTCCTACGAGCAGTACTTC.

CDR3 in DNA: TGTGCCAGCAAGATCGCCGGGAAACTGTTTTTT. Encoded protein: CASKIAGKLFF. The chain joins TRBV2 to TRBJ1-4, with unresolved D. This CDR3 contains 11 residues. The ends were cut back, 7 bases at V and 11 bases at J, with 11 bases in the middle. CDR1 and CDR2 from the germline V gene are SNHLY and FYNNEI.